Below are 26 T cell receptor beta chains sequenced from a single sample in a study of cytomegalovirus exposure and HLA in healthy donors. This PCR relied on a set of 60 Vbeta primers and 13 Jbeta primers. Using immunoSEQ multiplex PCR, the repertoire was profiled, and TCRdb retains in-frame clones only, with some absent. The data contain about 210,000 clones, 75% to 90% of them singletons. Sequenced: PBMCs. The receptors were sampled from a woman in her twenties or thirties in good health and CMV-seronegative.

The CDR3 loop is CASSQERRMNTMNTEAFF. CDR3 DNA sequence: TGCGCCAGCAGCCAAGAACGCCGAATGAACACTATGAACACTGAAGCTTTCTTT. J is TRBJ1-1 and V is TRBV4-1; D is ambiguous. The length of the CDR3 is 18 residues. Germline V gene sequence: CDR1 MGHRA, CDR2 YSYEKL. V lost 0 bases to trimming and J lost 0 bases, with 17 bases between them.

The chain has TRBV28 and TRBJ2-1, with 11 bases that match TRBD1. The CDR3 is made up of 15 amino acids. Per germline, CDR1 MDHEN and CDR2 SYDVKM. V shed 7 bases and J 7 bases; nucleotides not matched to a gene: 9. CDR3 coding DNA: TGTGCCAGCACCTATAAGGACAGGGGGCATAATGAGCAGTTCTTC. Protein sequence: CASTYKDRGHNEQFF.

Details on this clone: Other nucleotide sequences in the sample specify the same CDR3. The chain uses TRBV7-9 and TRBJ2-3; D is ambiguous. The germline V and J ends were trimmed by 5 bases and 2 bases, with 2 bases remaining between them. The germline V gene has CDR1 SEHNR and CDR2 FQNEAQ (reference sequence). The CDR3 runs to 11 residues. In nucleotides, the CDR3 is TGTGCCAGCAGCCTCACAGATACGCAGTATTTT. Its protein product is CASSLTDTQYF.

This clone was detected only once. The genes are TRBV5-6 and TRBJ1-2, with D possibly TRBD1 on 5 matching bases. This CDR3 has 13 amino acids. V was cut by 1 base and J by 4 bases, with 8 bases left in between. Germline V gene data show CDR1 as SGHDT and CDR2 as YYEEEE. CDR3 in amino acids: CASSLQGTYGYTF. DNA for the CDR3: TGTGCCAGCAGCTTGCAGGGTACCTATGGCTACACCTTC.

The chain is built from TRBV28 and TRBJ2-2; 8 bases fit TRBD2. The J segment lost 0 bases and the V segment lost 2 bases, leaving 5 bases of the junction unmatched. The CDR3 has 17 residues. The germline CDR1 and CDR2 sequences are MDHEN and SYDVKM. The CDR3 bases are TGTGCCAGCAGTTTAACAGCGGGGGCTACGAACACCGGGGAGCTGTTTTTT. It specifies CASSLTAGATNTGELFF.

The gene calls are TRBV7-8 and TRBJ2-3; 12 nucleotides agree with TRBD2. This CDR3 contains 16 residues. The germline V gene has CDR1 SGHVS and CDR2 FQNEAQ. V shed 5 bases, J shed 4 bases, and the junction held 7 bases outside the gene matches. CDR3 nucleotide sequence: TGTGCCAGCAGCCTTCAGACTAGCGGGAGCTCAGATACGCAGTATTTT. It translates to CASSLQTSGSSDTQYF.

CDR3 sequence (DNA): TGTGCCAGCAGTGACTCGGGACAGCCGGGCACTGAAGCTTTCTTT. As protein: CASSDSGQPGTEAFF. The chain employs TRBV6-1 and TRBJ1-1; 7 bases agree with TRBD1. In germline, CDR1 is MNHNS, CDR2 SASEGT. This CDR3 has 15 residues. V lost 3 bases, J lost 4 bases, and 8 bases stayed unmatched.

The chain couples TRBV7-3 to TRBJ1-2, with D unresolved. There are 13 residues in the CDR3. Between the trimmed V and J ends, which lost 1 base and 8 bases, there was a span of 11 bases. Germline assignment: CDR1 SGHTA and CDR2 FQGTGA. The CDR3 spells CASSLNSNGGYTF. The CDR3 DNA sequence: TGTGCCAGCAGCTTAAACAGTAATGGGGGCTACACCTTC.

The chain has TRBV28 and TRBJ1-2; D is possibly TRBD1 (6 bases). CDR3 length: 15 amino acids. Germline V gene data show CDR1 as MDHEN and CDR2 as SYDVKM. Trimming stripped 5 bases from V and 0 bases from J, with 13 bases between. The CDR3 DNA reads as TGTGCCAGCAGTAACCCGACAGGTGCTAACTATGGCTACACCTTC. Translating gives CASSNPTGANYGYTF.

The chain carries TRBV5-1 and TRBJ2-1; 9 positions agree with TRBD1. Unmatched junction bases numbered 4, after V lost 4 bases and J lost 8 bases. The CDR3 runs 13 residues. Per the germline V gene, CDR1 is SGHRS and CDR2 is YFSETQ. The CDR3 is CASSADRGHEQFF. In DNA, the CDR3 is TGCGCCAGCAGCGCGGACAGGGGCCATGAGCAGTTCTTC.

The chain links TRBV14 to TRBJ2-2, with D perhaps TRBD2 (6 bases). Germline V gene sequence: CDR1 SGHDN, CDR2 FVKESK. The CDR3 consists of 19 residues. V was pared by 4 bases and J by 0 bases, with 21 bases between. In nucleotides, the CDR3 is TGTGCCAGCAGCCCATCTGAGGTAGCGGAGCCCTCGAACACCGGGGAGCTGTTTTTT. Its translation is CASSPSEVAEPSNTGELFF.

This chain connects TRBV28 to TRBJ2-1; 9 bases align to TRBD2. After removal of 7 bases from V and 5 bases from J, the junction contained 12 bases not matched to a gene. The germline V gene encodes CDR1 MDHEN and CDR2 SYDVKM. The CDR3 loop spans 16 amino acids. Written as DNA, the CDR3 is TGTGCCAGCACTTCCCCCGCGGGAGGGCAGCACAATGAGCAGTTCTTC. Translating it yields CASTSPAGGQHNEQFF.

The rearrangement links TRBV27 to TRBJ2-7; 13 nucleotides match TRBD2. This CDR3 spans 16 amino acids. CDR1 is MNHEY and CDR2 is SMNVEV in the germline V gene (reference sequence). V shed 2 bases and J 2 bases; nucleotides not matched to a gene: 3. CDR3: CASSLSGTSGAYEQYF. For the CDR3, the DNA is TGTGCCAGCAGTTTAAGCGGGACTAGCGGGGCCTACGAGCAGTACTTC.

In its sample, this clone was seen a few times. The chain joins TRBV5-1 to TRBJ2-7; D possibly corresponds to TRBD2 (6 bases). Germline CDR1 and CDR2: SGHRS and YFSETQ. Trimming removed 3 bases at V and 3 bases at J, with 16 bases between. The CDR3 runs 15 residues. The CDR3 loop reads CASSWSGPQGYEQYF. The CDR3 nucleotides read TGCGCCAGCAGCTGGAGCGGGCCTCAGGGCTACGAGCAGTACTTC.

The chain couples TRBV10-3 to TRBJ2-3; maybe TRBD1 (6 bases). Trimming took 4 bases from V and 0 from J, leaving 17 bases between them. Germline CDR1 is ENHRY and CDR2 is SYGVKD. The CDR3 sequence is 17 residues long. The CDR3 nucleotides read TGTGCCATCAGTGCCTACAGGGAGTCCTCTAGCACAGATACGCAGTATTTT. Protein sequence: CAISAYRESSSTDTQYF.

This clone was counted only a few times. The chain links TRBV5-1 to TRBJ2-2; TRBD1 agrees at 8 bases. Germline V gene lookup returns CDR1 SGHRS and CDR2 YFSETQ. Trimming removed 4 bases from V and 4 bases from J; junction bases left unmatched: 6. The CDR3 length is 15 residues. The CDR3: CASSPGQVSTGELFF. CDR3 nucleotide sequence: TGCGCCAGCAGCCCGGGACAGGTTAGCACCGGGGAGCTGTTTTTT.

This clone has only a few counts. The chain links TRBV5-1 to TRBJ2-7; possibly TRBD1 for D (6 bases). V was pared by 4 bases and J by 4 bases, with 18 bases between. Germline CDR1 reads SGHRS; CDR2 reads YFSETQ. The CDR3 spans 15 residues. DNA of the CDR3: TGCGCCAGCAGCCCGACCGGGACAACAAATTACGAGCAGTACTTC. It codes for CASSPTGTTNYEQYF.

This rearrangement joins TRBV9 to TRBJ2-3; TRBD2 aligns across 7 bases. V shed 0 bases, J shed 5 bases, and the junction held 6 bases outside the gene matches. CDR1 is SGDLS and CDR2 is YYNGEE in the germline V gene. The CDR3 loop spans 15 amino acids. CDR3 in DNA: TGTGCCAGCAGCGTAGGGGCGGGAGAGGGAGATACGCAGTATTTT. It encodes CASSVGAGEGDTQYF.

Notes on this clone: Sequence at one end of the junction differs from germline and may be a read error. CDR3 amino acids: CAWGVLRAGEQYF. The DNA of the CDR3 is TGTGCCTGGGGTGTACTCAGGGCAGGGGAGCAGTACTTC. The chain carries TRBV30 and TRBJ2-7; TRBD1 might be the D (5 bases). This CDR3 spans 13 amino acids. The germline V gene encodes CDR1 GTSNPN and CDR2 SVGIG (reference sequence). Based on the CDR3 plus reference TRBV30 and TRBJ2-7, the full variable domain is SQTIHQWPATLVQPVGSPLSLECTVEGTSNPNLYWYRQAAGRGLQLLFYSVGIGQISSEVPQNLSASRPQDRQFILSSKKLLLSDSGFYLCAWGVLRAGEQYFGPGTRLTVT.

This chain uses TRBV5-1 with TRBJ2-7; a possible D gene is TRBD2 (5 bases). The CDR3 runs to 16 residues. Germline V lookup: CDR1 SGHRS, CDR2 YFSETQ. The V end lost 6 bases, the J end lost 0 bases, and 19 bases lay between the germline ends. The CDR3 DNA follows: TGCGCCAGCACCAGAGATACGGGATTAAGCTCCTACGAGCAGTACTTC. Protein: CASTRDTGLSSYEQYF.

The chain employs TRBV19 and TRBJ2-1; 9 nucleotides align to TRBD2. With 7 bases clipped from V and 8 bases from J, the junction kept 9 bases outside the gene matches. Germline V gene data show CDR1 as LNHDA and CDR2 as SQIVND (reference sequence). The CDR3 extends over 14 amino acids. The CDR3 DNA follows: TGTGCCAGTACCCAGGGACTAGCTGGGCATGAGCAGTTCTTC. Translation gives CASTQGLAGHEQFF.

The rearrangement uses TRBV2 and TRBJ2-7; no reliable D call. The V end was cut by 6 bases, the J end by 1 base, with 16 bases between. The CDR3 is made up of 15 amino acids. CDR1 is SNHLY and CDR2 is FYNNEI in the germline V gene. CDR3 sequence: CASSPTYYTSYEQYF. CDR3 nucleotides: TGTGCCAGCAGCCCAACCTACTACACTTCCTACGAGCAGTACTTC.

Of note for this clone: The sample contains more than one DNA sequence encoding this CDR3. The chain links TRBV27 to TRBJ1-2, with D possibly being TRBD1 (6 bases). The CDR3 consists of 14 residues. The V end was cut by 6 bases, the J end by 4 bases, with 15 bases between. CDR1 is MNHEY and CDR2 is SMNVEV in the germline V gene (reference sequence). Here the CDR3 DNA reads TGTGCCAGCAGCCCAGGAGGACAGAGCTATGGCTACACCTTC. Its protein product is CASSPGGQSYGYTF.

CDR3 loop: CASSPGTGAYEQYF. Written as DNA, the CDR3 is TGTGCCAGCAGCCCTGGGACAGGGGCTTACGAGCAGTACTTC. This chain links TRBV7-9 with TRBJ2-7; 10 positions match TRBD1. Germline trimming cut 5 bases from V and 4 bases from J; bases unmatched to any gene: 5. CDR3 size: 14 residues. Germline-derived CDR1 and CDR2 are SEHNR and FQNEAQ (reference sequence).

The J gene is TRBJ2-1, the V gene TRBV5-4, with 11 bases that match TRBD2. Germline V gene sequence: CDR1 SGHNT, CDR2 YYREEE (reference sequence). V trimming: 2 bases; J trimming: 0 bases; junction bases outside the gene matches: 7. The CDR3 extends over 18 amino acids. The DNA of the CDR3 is TGTGCCAGCAGCTTCCCGGGACTAGCGGCTCGCTCCTACAATGAGCAGTTCTTC. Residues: CASSFPGLAARSYNEQFF.

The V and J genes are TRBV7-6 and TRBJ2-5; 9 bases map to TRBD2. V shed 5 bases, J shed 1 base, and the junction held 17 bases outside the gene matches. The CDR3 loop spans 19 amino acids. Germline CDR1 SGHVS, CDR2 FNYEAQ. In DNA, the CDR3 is TGTGCCAGCAGCAGCAAACCTAGCGGGACAATACTTCGCCAAGAGACCCAGTACTTC. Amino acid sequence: CASSSKPSGTILRQETQYF.